This is a list of T cell receptor beta chains from one sample in a study of lymphopenia after photon versus proton radiotherapy. The table came from immunoSEQ multiplex PCR; TCRdb's copy has only in-frame clones and leaves some out. This sample has 60,000 to 75,000 clones, with about 90% found just once. Sequenced here: peripheral blood, sampled from a patient treated with proton-based radiotherapy. All receptors derive from an older man with esophageal cancer. The CDR3 runs from the conserved cysteine through the conserved F or W. Fields, in order: clone size, V gene, D gene, J gene, CDR3 protein, CDR3 DNA. D genes are given only for firm matches. Some rows mark clone size as missing; the rest say once, few, many or name a class of expanded clone.

NA	TRBV5-6	NA	TRBJ2-3	CASSLERVASDTQYF	TGTGCCAGCAGCTTGGAGCGGGTGGCCTCAGATACGCAGTATTTT
NA	TRBV21-1	NA	TRBJ2-5	CASSKVPRVLLQETQYF	TGTGCCAGCAGCAAAGTGCCTAGGGTACTTCTCCAAGAGACCCAGTACTTC
NA	TRBV18	NA	TRBJ1-4	CASSRSGRRDEKLFF	TGTGCCAGCTCCCGGTCAGGGAGAAGGGACGAAAAACTGTTTTTT
NA	TRBV30	NA	TRBJ1-2	CAWSRNRGLGGYTF	TGTGCCTGGAGCCGAAACCGAGGGCTGGGTGGCTACACCTTC
NA	TRBV5-1	NA	TRBJ1-2	CASSLLARQPNYGYTF	TGCGCCAGCAGCTTGCTTGCTCGTCAGCCTAACTATGGCTACACCTTC
NA	TRBV29-1	NA	TRBJ1-5	CSVAAGDNQPQHF	TGCAGCGTTGCGGCGGGGGACAATCAGCCCCAGCATTTT
NA	TRBV30	NA	TRBJ2-6	CAWSIAGANVLTF	TGTGCCTGGAGTATCGCTGGGGCCAACGTCCTGACTTTC
NA	TRBV4-3	NA	TRBJ1-4	CASSREGRASEKLFF	TGCGCCAGCAGCCGAGAGGGCAGGGCTAGTGAAAAACTGTTTTTT
NA	TRBV27	NA	TRBJ2-7	CASSEVGILYEQYF	TGTGCCAGCAGTGAGGTAGGGATACTATACGAGCAGTACTTC
NA	TRBV7-2	NA	TRBJ2-7	CASSLGRAISYEQYF	TGTGCCAGCAGCTTAGGAAGGGCGATCTCCTACGAGCAGTACTTC
NA	TRBV5-6	TRBD1	TRBJ1-1	CASSRSDRGLEAFF	TGTGCCAGCAGCAGGTCCGACAGGGGGCTGGAAGCTTTCTTT
NA	TRBV5-1	TRBD2	TRBJ2-1	CASSDTSGNFNEQFF	TGCGCCAGCAGCGACACTAGCGGGAATTTCAATGAGCAGTTCTTC
NA	TRBV2	NA	TRBJ2-5	CASNQQSGEETQYF	TGTGCCAGCAACCAGCAATCAGGGGAGGAGACCCAGTACTTC
NA	TRBV5-4	NA	TRBJ1-4	CASSLDGEKLFF	TGTGCCAGCAGCTTAGACGGAGAAAAACTGTTTTTT
NA	TRBV7-9	NA	TRBJ1-5	CASSLGYQPQHF	TGTGCCAGCAGCTTAGGGTATCAGCCCCAGCATTTT
NA	TRBV6-5	TRBD1	TRBJ2-7	CASAPDRGPEQYF	TGTGCCAGCGCACCCGACAGGGGTCCAGAGCAGTACTTC
NA	TRBV5-1	NA	TRBJ1-1	CASSLGSYMNTEAFF	TGCGCCAGCAGCTTGGGCAGTTACATGAACACTGAAGCTTTCTTT
NA	TRBV27	TRBD2	TRBJ2-1	CASSSGGGGSNEQFF	TGTGCCAGCAGTTCTGGCGGGGGGGGTTCAAATGAGCAGTTCTTC
NA	TRBV19	NA	TRBJ2-7	CASSIGAPYEQYF	TGTGCCAGTAGTATTGGGGCACCCTACGAGCAGTACTTC
NA	TRBV5-6	NA	TRBJ2-7	CASSLVRTVSEQYF	TGTGCCAGCAGCTTGGTCCGGACAGTCTCCGAGCAGTACTTC
NA	TRBV27	TRBD1	TRBJ1-4	CASSLIGTANEKLFF	TGTGCCAGCAGTTTAATTGGGACAGCAAATGAAAAACTGTTTTTT
NA	TRBV29-1	TRBD2	TRBJ2-7	CSVTGTSYEQYF	TGCAGCGTGACCGGGACTAGTTACGAGCAGTACTTC
NA	TRBV19	NA	TRBJ1-1	CASSKGDTEAFF	TGTGCCAGTAGTAAGGGGGACACTGAAGCTTTCTTT
NA	TRBV19	NA	TRBJ1-2	CASSGTLTGGYTF	TGTGCCAGTTCCGGGACCTTAACGGGTGGCTACACCTTC
NA	TRBV7-2	TRBD1	TRBJ1-2	CASSLGWTGANYTF	TGTGCCAGCAGCTTAGGCTGGACAGGGGCTAACTACACCTTC
NA	TRBV9	NA	TRBJ2-3	CASSVGPGWGDTQYF	TGTGCCAGCAGCGTAGGCCCAGGGTGGGGAGATACGCAGTATTTT
NA	TRBV19	NA	TRBJ1-4	CASSIDRQSEKLFF	TGTGCCAGTAGTATAGATCGACAGTCAGAAAAACTGTTTTTT
NA	TRBV25-1	TRBD2	TRBJ2-1	CASQAGVSYNEQFF	TGTGCCAGTCAAGCGGGAGTGAGCTACAATGAGCAGTTCTTC
NA	TRBV7-2	TRBD2	TRBJ2-3	CASSLGPLAGGLDTQYF	TGTGCCAGCAGCTTAGGCCCACTAGCGGGGGGGCTAGATACGCAGTATTTT
NA	TRBV5-1	NA	TRBJ2-5	CASSFLGGQETQYF	TGCGCCAGCAGCTTTCTAGGAGGCCAAGAGACCCAGTACTTC
once	TRBV11-2	NA	TRBJ2-7	CASSLGMSYEQYF	TGTGCCAGCAGCTTAGGGATGTCCTACGAGCAGTACTTC
NA	TRBV5-4	TRBD2	TRBJ2-1	CASSPGLAGAYNEQFF	TGTGCCAGCAGCCCAGGACTAGCGGGGGCCTACAATGAGCAGTTCTTC
once	TRBV6-6	NA	TRBJ1-1	CASSSMAATEAFF	TGTGCCAGCAGTTCAATGGCCGCCACTGAAGCTTTCTTT
NA	TRBV6-5	NA	TRBJ2-6	CASRTRGLGANVLTF	TGTGCCAGCAGGACGAGGGGACTTGGGGCCAACGTCCTGACTTTC
NA	TRBV27	TRBD2	TRBJ2-5	CASSPTASGETQYF	TGTGCCAGCAGTCCCACCGCTAGCGGGGAGACCCAGTACTTC
few	TRBV28	NA	TRBJ2-7	CASSPPGVPFEQYF	TGTGCCAGCAGTCCCCCGGGGGTCCCTTTCGAGCAGTACTTC
NA	TRBV7-6	NA	TRBJ2-5	CASSLGAAGVGETQYF	TGTGCCAGCAGCTTAGGGGCAGCAGGGGTGGGAGAGACCCAGTACTTC
NA	TRBV6-6	NA	TRBJ1-6	CASTIGGRDSPLHF	TGTGCCAGCACCATCGGGGGGCGCGATTCACCCCTCCACTTT
NA	TRBV30	NA	TRBJ1-5	CAWSDPWQKQPQHF	TGTGCCTGGAGTGACCCCTGGCAGAAACAGCCCCAGCATTTT
once	TRBV15	TRBD1	TRBJ1-2	CATSRDRTGGGGYTF	TGTGCCACCAGCAGAGATAGGACAGGGGGCGGTGGCTACACCTTC
NA	TRBV5-1	TRBD2	TRBJ2-3	CASSLSGEITDTQYF	TGCGCCAGCAGCCTCAGCGGGGAGATCACAGATACGCAGTATTTT
NA	TRBV7-9	NA	TRBJ1-2	CASSLAPGYGYTF	TGTGCCAGCAGCTTAGCTCCCGGGTATGGCTACACCTTC
NA	TRBV18	TRBD2	TRBJ2-7	CASSLQSAGGSYEQYF	TGTGCCAGCTCTCTTCAAAGCGCGGGGGGGTCCTACGAGCAGTACTTC
NA	TRBV7-9	NA	TRBJ1-3	CASSLVGNTIYF	TGTGCCAGCAGCTTGGTTGGAAACACCATATATTTT
NA	TRBV19	NA	TRBJ1-1	CASGTGALGAFF	TGTGCCAGTGGGACCGGGGCCCTGGGAGCTTTCTTT
NA	TRBV7-9	NA	TRBJ2-1	CASSLALRDEQFF	TGTGCCAGCAGCTTAGCTCTCCGGGATGAGCAGTTCTTC
NA	TRBV29-1	NA	TRBJ2-5	CSACLSWETQYF	TGCAGCGCATGCTTGTCCTGGGAGACCCAGTACTTC
NA	TRBV7-2	NA	TRBJ1-4	CASSQPTDSGKLFF	TGTGCCAGCAGCCAGCCGACAGATTCAGGAAAACTGTTTTTT
NA	TRBV7-8	TRBD1	TRBJ2-5	CASSLVRDRVQETQYF	TGTGCCAGCAGCTTAGTGCGGGACAGGGTTCAAGAGACCCAGTACTTC
NA	TRBV19	TRBD1	TRBJ2-2	CASSIGQGAIGELFF	TGTGCCAGTAGTATTGGGCAGGGGGCGATCGGGGAGCTGTTTTTT
few	TRBV6-5	TRBD1	TRBJ1-2	CASSSPRQGGNGYTF	TGTGCCAGCAGTTCACCCCGACAGGGAGGAAATGGCTACACCTTC
NA	TRBV6-5	NA	TRBJ2-1	CASSYRGPYNEQFF	TGTGCCAGCAGTTATAGGGGCCCCTACAATGAGCAGTTCTTC
NA	TRBV5-6	TRBD1	TRBJ1-2	CASSLAGGQVGGGYTF	TGTGCCAGCAGCTTGGCTGGGGGACAGGTTGGAGGTGGCTACACCTTC
NA	TRBV23-1	NA	TRBJ2-1	CASSPKEPREVRCNEQFF	TGCGCCAGCAGCCCGAAAGAGCCTAGGGAAGTGAGGTGCAATGAGCAGTTCTTC
NA	TRBV29-1	TRBD1	TRBJ2-1	CSVDGTENNEQFF	TGCAGCGTCGACGGGACAGAGAACAATGAGCAGTTCTTC